This T cell receptor (beta chain) originates from a study of blood T cell repertoires in COVID-19. V was pared by 5 bases and J by 1 base, with 7 bases of the junction left unmatched. The CDR3 length is 17 residues. The V gene's germline CDR1 is KGHDR and CDR2 SFDVKD. The method was immunoSEQ multiplex PCR; TCRdb's version includes in-frame clones alone and lacks a portion of them. The sample has about 220,000 clones, over 75% seen once. This clonotype was sampled from a woman aged 18-29 years in a cohort exposed to, infected with or recovered from COVID-19 (not recorded which). J is TRBJ2-6 and V is TRBV24-1, with TRBD2 matching over 7 bases. The sequenced sample was PBMCs or T cells enriched from blood (not recorded which). The CDR3 DNA is TGTGCCACCAGTGCGGGAGGTATGGTATCTGGGGCCAACGTCCTGACTTTC. Translating gives CATSAGGMVSGANVLTF.